The 17 T cell receptor beta chains below come from one sample, sequenced in a study of blood T cell repertoires in COVID-19. Clones were sequenced by immunoSEQ multiplex PCR, and TCRdb holds only the in-frame ones, with some missing. The table lists about 200,000 clones, around 87% of them singletons. Sequencing input: peripheral blood. These receptors were taken from a man in his sixties with acute or convalescent COVID-19.

V gene TRBV2 combines with J gene TRBJ1-5, with no clear D. The CDR3 loop spans 14 amino acids. CDR1 and CDR2 from the germline V gene are SNHLY and FYNNEI. V lost 8 bases, J lost 6 bases, and 17 bases lay in between. Here the CDR3 DNA reads TGTGCCAGCTATCGAATTTGGAGGGTTCAGCCCCAGCATTTT. Encoded protein: CASYRIWRVQPQHF.

V is TRBV28 and J is TRBJ2-7; 10 bases are a match to TRBD2. The CDR3 contains 17 residues. Germline CDR1 reads MDHEN; CDR2 reads SYDVKM. V lost 2 bases and J lost 4; bases outside the gene matches: 11. CDR3 residues: CASSLEVAGGLAYEQYF. CDR3 nucleotide sequence: TGTGCCAGCAGTTTAGAGGTAGCGGGGGGTCTCGCGTACGAGCAGTACTTC.

The chain carries TRBV9 and TRBJ2-3; 9 bases fit TRBD1. Looked up from germline, CDR1 is SGDLS and CDR2 is YYNGEE. The J segment lost 2 bases and the V segment lost 3 bases, leaving 10 bases of the junction unmatched. This CDR3 spans 17 amino acids. CDR3 sequence reads: CASSAQTGQGITDTQYF. The CDR3 DNA reads as TGTGCCAGCAGCGCCCAAACGGGACAGGGAATCACAGATACGCAGTATTTT.

This clone was detected once. This chain joins TRBV11-2 and TRBJ1-2; no clear D gene. Germline V gene lookup returns CDR1 SGHAT and CDR2 FQNNGV. The CDR3 contains 14 residues. With 5 bases removed from V and 2 bases from J, the gap between germline ends came to 12 bases. CDR3 loop: CASSPLDGNYGYTF. Here the CDR3 DNA reads TGTGCCAGCAGCCCGCTTGACGGGAACTATGGCTACACCTTC.

J is TRBJ2-1 and V is TRBV5-1; 7 bases are a match to TRBD2. The length of the CDR3 is 17 residues. Unmatched junction bases numbered 10, after V lost 1 base and J lost 3 bases. The germline V gene has CDR1 SGHRS and CDR2 YFSETQ. For the CDR3, the DNA is TGCGCCAGCAGCTTGTCAGGGACTATAGGACTCTACAATGAGCAGTTCTTC. It translates to CASSLSGTIGLYNEQFF.

The chain uses TRBV7-9 and TRBJ1-2; 12 bases map to TRBD1. Germline V gene lookup returns CDR1 SEHNR and CDR2 FQNEAQ (reference sequence). CDR3 size: 16 residues. V gave up 5 bases and J gave up 8 bases; unmatched junction bases: 12. The CDR3 loop is CASSPAGTGGAWGYTF. CDR3 DNA sequence: TGTGCCAGCAGCCCGGCCGGGACAGGGGGCGCGTGGGGCTACACCTTC. The variable domain in full, with the rest retrieved from reference TRBV7-9 and TRBJ1-2, is DTGVSQNPRHKITKRGQNVTFRCDPISEHNRLYWYRQTLGQGPEFLTYFQNEAQLEKSRLLSDRFSAERPKGSFSTLEIQRTEQGDSAMYLCASSPAGTGGAWGYTFGSGTRLTVV.

This chain links TRBV6-2 or TRBV6-3 with TRBJ2-4, with no clear D. V was clipped by 5 bases and J by 5 bases, with 7 bases between them. This CDR3 is built from 12 residues. Per the germline V gene, CDR1 is MNHEY and CDR2 is SVGEGT. The CDR3 nucleotides read TGTGCCAGCAGTCGTACGGAAAACATTCAGTACTTC. Encoded protein: CASSRTENIQYF.

The chain combines TRBV2 with TRBJ2-6, with D maybe TRBD1 (5 bases). V gave up 6 bases and J gave up 2 bases, with 14 bases separating them. The germline V gene has CDR1 SNHLY and CDR2 FYNNEI. This CDR3 is 16 amino acids long. The CDR3 sequence is CASRETVFAGANVLTF. The CDR3 DNA is TGTGCCAGCAGAGAGACAGTCTTTGCTGGGGCCAACGTCCTGACTTTC.

The V and J genes are TRBV7-9 and TRBJ2-3; 9 bases are a match to TRBD1. Germline values: CDR1 SEHNR, CDR2 FQNEAQ (reference sequence). The CDR3 consists of 16 residues. The trim removed 5 bases at V and 6 bases at J, leaving 12 bases unmatched. The CDR3 coding sequence is TGTGCCAGCAGCGCAGCTCCGGGACAGGGAGGGGATACGCAGTATTTT. Translated, it gives CASSAAPGQGGDTQYF. Complete variable domain (other parts from reference TRBV7-9 and TRBJ2-3): DTGVSQNPRHKITKRGQNVTFRCDPISEHNRLYWYRQTLGQGPEFLTYFQNEAQLEKSRLLSDRFSAERPKGSFSTLEIQRTEQGDSAMYLCASSAAPGQGGDTQYFGPGTRLTVL.

The J gene is TRBJ2-7, the V gene TRBV10-3; 7 nucleotides agree with TRBD1. Germline V CDR1 and CDR2: ENHRY, SYGVKD. The ends lost 6 bases at V and 0 bases at J; junction bases unmatched: 5. This CDR3 has 14 amino acids. CDR3 amino acids: CAIREDRSSYEQYF. In nucleotides, the CDR3 is TGTGCCATCAGGGAGGACAGGAGCTCCTACGAGCAGTACTTC.

The chain joins TRBV7-3 to TRBJ2-4, with 8 bases matching TRBD1. The junction had 0 bases not matched to a gene; V was cut back by 5 bases and J by 3 bases. The CDR3 covers 13 residues. Per the germline V gene, CDR1 is SGHTA and CDR2 is FQGTGA. The CDR3 region is CASSTGGKNIQYF. CDR3 in DNA: TGTGCCAGCAGCACAGGGGGCAAAAACATTCAGTACTTC.

The V call is TRBV3-1 (or the pseudogene TRBV3-2), the J call TRBJ2-5, with D maybe TRBD2 (6 bases). Germline V gene sequence: CDR1 LGHDT, CDR2 YNNKEL (reference sequence). The CDR3 runs to 13 residues. V gave up 2 bases and J gave up 5 bases, with 9 bases separating them. The CDR3 loop is CASSQLARETQYF. For the CDR3, the DNA is TGTGCCAGCAGCCAACTAGCGAGGGAGACCCAGTACTTC.

This CDR3 is CASSQDRGQMNTEAFF. The CDR3 bases are TGCGCCAGCAGCCAAGATCGGGGACAGATGAACACTGAAGCTTTCTTT. The chain links TRBV4-3 to TRBJ1-1, with 7 bases that match TRBD1. The CDR3 is made up of 16 amino acids. J lost 0 bases, V lost 0 bases, and 4 bases had no gene match. The germline gives CDR1 LGHNA, CDR2 YSLEER.

The rearrangement links TRBV19 to TRBJ1-4; the match to TRBD1 covers 8 bases. The CDR3 has 15 amino acids. Germline CDR1 reads LNHDA; CDR2 reads SQIVND (reference sequence). V dropped 6 bases and J dropped 5; count of bases not matched to a gene: 8. CDR3 residues: CASRSGTGRNEKLFF. The CDR3 DNA sequence: TGTGCCAGTAGGTCTGGGACAGGAAGAAATGAAAAACTGTTTTTT.

The CDR3 DNA sequence: TGTGCCAGCAGCTTAGATCCGGGGGGCATAGGTCAGCCCCAGCATTTT. Residues: CASSLDPGGIGQPQHF. The chain has TRBV11-2 and TRBJ1-5; TRBD1 might be the D (6 bases). Germline V CDR1 and CDR2: SGHAT, FQNNGV. V was trimmed by 0 bases and J by 6 bases, leaving 15 bases between them. The CDR3 consists of 16 residues.

The J gene is TRBJ2-1, the V gene TRBV19; 9 bases align to TRBD1. Germline V gene sequence: CDR1 LNHDA, CDR2 SQIVND (reference sequence). The CDR3 sequence is 18 residues long. Unmatched junction bases numbered 12, after V lost 0 bases and J lost 6 bases. CDR3 bases: TGTGCCAGTAGTATAGATCGTACGGGACAGGGCGGGGGCAATGAGCAGTTCTTC. It translates to CASSIDRTGQGGGNEQFF.

Only a few counts were recorded for this clone. This rearrangement joins TRBV28 to TRBJ1-1; possible D gene TRBD1, 5 bases. The V end lost 3 bases, the J end lost 2 bases, and 10 bases lay between the germline ends. Germline CDR1 and CDR2: MDHEN and SYDVKM. The CDR3 is 14 residues long. The CDR3 bases are TGTGCCAGCAGTTTGATCAGGGCCAACACTGAAGCTTTCTTT. As protein: CASSLIRANTEAFF.